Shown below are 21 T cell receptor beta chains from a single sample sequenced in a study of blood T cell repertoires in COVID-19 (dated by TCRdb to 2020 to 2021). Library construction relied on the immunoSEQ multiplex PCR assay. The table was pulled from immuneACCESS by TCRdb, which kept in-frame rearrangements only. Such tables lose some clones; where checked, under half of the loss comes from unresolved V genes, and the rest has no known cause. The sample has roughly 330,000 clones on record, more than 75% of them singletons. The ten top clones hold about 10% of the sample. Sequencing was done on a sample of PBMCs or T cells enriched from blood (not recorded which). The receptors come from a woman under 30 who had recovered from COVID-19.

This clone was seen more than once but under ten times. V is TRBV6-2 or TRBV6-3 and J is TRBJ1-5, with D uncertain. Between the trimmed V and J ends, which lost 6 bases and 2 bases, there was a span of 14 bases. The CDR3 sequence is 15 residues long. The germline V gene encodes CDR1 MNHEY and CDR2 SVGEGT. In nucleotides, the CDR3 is TGTGCCAGCAGCCAAGAGGTGATGGGCAATCAGCCCCAGCATTTT. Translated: CASSQEVMGNQPQHF.

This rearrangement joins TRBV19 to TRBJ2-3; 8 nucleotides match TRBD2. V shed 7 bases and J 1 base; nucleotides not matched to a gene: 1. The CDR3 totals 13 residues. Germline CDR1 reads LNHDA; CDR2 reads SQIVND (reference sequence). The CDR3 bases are TGTGCCAGTAACGGGGGGGGCACAGATACGCAGTATTTT. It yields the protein CASNGGGTDTQYF.

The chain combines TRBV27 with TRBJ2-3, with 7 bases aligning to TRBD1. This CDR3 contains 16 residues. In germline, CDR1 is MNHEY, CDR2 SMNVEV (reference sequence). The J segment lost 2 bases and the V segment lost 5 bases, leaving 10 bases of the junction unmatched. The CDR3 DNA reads TGTGCCAGCAGTATAGGGACAGTACTACCCACAGATACGCAGTATTTT. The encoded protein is CASSIGTVLPTDTQYF.

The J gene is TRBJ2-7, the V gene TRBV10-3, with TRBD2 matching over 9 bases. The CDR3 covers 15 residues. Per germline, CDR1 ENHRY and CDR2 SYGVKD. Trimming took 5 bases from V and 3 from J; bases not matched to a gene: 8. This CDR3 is CAISTGSSGGYEQYF. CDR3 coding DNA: TGTGCCATCAGTACGGGAAGTAGCGGGGGCTACGAGCAGTACTTC.

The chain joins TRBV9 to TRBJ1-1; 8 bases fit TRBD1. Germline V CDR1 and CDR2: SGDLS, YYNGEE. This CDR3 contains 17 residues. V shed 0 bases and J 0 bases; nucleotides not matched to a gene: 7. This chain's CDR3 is CASSVAPDRGMNTEAFF. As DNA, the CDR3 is TGTGCCAGCAGCGTAGCCCCTGACAGGGGCATGAACACTGAAGCTTTCTTT.

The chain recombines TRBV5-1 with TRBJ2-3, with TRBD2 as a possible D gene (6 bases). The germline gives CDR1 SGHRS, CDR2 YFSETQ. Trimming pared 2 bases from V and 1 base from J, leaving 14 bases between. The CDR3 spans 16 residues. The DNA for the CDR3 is TGCGCCAGCAGCTTAGGAGTTCTAGCGCGCACAGATACGCAGTATTTT. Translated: CASSLGVLARTDTQYF.

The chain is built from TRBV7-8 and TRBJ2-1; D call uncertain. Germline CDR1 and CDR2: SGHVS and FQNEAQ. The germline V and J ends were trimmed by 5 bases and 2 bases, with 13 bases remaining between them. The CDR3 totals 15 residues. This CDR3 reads CASSPKRLAYNEQFF. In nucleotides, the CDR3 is TGTGCCAGCAGCCCTAAAAGGCTAGCCTACAATGAGCAGTTCTTC.

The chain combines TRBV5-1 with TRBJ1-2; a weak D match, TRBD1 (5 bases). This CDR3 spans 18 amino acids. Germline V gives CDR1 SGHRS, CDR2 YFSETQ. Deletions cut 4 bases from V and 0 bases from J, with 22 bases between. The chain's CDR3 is CASSLQGTVFLANYGYTF. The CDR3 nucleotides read TGCGCCAGCAGCCTCCAGGGAACCGTATTCTTAGCTAACTATGGCTACACCTTC.

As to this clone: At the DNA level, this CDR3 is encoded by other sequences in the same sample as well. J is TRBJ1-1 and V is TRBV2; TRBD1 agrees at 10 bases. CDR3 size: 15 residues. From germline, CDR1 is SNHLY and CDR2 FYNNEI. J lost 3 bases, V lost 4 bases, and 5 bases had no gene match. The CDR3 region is CASSGQGARDTEAFF. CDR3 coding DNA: TGTGCCAGCAGTGGACAGGGGGCGCGGGACACTGAAGCTTTCTTT.

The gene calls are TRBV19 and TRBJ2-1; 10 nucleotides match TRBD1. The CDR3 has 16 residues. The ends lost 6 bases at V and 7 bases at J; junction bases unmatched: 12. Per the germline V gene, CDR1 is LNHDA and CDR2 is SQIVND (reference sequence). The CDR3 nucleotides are TGTGCCAGTAGGAGACTAGCGACAGGGGGCTTTAATGAGCAGTTCTTC. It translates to CASRRLATGGFNEQFF.

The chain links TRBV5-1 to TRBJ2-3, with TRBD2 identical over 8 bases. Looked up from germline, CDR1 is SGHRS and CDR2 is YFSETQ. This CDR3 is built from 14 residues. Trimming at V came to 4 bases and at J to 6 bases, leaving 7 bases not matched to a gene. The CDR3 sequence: CASSPGGDRDTQYF. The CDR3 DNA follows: TGCGCCAGCAGCCCGGGGGGGGACCGGGATACGCAGTATTTT.

Here the CDR3 DNA reads TGTGCCAGCAGCCCCACCGTGAGCTCTGGAAACACCATATATTTT. Its protein is CASSPTVSSGNTIYF. The chain has TRBV3-1 (or the pseudogene TRBV3-2) and TRBJ1-3; D uncertain. Germline loops: CDR1 LGHDT, CDR2 YNNKEL (reference sequence). The V end lost 4 bases, the J end lost 0 bases, and 10 bases lay between the germline ends. The CDR3 consists of 15 residues.

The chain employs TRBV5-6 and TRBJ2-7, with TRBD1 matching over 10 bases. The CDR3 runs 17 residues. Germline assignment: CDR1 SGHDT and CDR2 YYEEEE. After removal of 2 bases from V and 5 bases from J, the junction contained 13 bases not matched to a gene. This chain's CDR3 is CASSFPGQGKEADEQYF. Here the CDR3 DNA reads TGTGCCAGCAGCTTCCCGGGACAGGGGAAGGAAGCGGACGAGCAGTACTTC. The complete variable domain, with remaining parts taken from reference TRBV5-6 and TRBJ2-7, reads DAGVTQSPTHLIKTRGQQVTLRCSPKSGHDTVSWYQQALGQGPQFIFQYYEEEERQRGNFPDRFSGHQFPNYSSELNVNALLLGDSALYLCASSFPGQGKEADEQYFGPGTRLTVT.

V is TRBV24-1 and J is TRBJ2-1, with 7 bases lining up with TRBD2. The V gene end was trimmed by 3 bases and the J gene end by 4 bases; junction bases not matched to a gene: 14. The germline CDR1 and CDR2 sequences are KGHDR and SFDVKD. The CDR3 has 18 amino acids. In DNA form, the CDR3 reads TGTGCCACCAGTGATAATAGCTTTGGGGGGAGGGATTACAATGAGCAGTTCTTC. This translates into CATSDNSFGGRDYNEQFF.

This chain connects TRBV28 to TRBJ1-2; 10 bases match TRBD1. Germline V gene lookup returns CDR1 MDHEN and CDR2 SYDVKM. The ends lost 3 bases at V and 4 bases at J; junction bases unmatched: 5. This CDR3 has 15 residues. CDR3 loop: CASSFGTGEIYGYTF. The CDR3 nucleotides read TGTGCCAGCAGTTTCGGGACAGGGGAGATCTATGGCTACACCTTC.

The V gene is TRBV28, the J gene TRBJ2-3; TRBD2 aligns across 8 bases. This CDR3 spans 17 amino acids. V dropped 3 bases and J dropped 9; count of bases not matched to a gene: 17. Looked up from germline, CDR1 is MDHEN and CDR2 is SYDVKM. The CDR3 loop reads CASSFGRGDTGRHTQYF. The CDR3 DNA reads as TGTGCCAGCAGTTTTGGGCGGGGGGACACCGGGCGCCACACGCAGTATTTT.

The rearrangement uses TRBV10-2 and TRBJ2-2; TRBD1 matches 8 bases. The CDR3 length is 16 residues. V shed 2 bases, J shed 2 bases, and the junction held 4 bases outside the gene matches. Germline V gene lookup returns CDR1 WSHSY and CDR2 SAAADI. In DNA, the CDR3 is TGCGCCAGCAGTGAGAGGGCAGGGGGCAACACCGGGGAGCTGTTTTTT. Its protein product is CASSERAGGNTGELFF.

The CDR3 DNA follows: TGTGCCAGCAGCGCCCCGACCGGGAGTGGCTACACCTTC. Translation gives CASSAPTGSGYTF. The V and J genes are TRBV28 and TRBJ1-2, with unresolved D. V lost 6 bases and J 7 bases, leaving 15 bases between the germline ends. Germline CDR1 and CDR2: MDHEN and SYDVKM. This CDR3 comprises 13 residues.

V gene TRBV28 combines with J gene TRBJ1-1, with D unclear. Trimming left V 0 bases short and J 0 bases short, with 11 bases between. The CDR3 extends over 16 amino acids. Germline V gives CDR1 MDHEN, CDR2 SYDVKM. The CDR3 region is CASSLWRERLNTEAFF. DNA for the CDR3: TGTGCCAGCAGTTTATGGAGGGAGAGATTGAACACTGAAGCTTTCTTT.

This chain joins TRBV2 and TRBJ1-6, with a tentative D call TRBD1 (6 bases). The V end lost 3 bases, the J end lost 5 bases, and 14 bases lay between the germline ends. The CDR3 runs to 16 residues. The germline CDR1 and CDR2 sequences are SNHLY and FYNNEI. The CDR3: CASSDQGPNHNSPLHF. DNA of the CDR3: TGTGCCAGCAGTGATCAGGGGCCGAATCATAATTCACCCCTCCACTTT.

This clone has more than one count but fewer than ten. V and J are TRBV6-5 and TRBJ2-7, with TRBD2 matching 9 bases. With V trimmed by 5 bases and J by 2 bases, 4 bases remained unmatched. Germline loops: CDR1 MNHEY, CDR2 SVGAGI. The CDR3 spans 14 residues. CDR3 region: CASSTSGQTYEQYF. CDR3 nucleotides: TGTGCCAGCAGTACTAGCGGGCAGACCTACGAGCAGTACTTC.